This T cell receptor beta chain was sequenced for a study of cytotoxic CD8 clonotypes in ibrutinib-treated CLL. Findings and caveats of the study: Against age-matched healthy donors, baseline clonality ran higher and tracked circulating CD8+ T-cell counts.

Assay: immunoSEQ multiplex PCR; the TCRdb copy retains only in-frame clones and omits some. The repertoire holds several thousand clones, with about three quarters as singletons. Of note for this clone: As yet, its antigen is unknown.

The V end was cut by 4 bases, the J end by 8 bases, with 20 bases between. CDR1 is MNHNY, CDR2 SVGAGI, per germline (reference sequence). CDR3 length: 15 amino acids. Here the sequenced sample was PBMCs, taken before ibrutinib treatment. This sequence originates from a human donor with chronic lymphocytic leukemia. This chain links TRBV6-6 with TRBJ1-2, with D uncertain. CDR3 sequence (DNA): TGTGCCAGCAGTTGGGAGCCGACCCTGTGGCGGGGCTACACCTTC. Amino acids: CASSWEPTLWRGYTF.